The 6 T cell receptor beta chains listed next were all sequenced from one sample in a study of early T cells in non-severe SARS-CoV-2 infection. TCRdb called the 5' RACE reads again in MiXCR, with one record for every CDR3 protein. Of 25,000 to 30,000 distinct CDR3 sequences in the sample, about 4% were seen once. The sample was whole blood. The receptors were gathered from an adult who was a healthcare worker with PCR-confirmed SARS-CoV-2 infection or an uninfected control (not recorded which).

This clonotype was observed at least ten times. The gene calls are TRBV6-1 and TRBJ1-5; 8 positions agree with TRBD1. Per germline, CDR1 MNHNS and CDR2 SASEGT. The CDR3 is made up of 18 amino acids. Unmatched junction bases numbered 11, after V lost 4 bases and J lost 0 bases. In nucleotides, the CDR3 is TGTGCCAGCAGTGCTCAACGGCGGGACAGGAATAGCAATCAGCCCCAGCATTTT. It codes for CASSAQRRDRNSNQPQHF.

This clonotype was found many times. V gene TRBV4-1 combines with J gene TRBJ1-5; D gene uncertain. Trimming shortened V by 0 bases and J by 9 bases, and 9 bases separated the two germline ends. This CDR3 is 13 amino acids long. Per germline, CDR1 MGHRA and CDR2 YSYEKL. CDR3 in amino acids: CASSQESWGPQHF. The CDR3 nucleotides read TGCGCCAGCAGCCAAGAGTCTTGGGGGCCCCAGCATTTT.

This clonotype has at least ten counts. This chain links TRBV5-1 with TRBJ2-2; D might be TRBD1 or TRBD2, each matching 5 bases. V was clipped by 4 bases and J by 6 bases, with 19 bases between them. This CDR3 contains 16 residues. Germline CDR1 is SGHRS and CDR2 is YFSETQ. The CDR3 reads CASSRDPGRTAGELFF. The CDR3 region has the DNA TGCGCCAGCAGCCGGGATCCGGGGCGTACGGCCGGGGAGCTGTTTTTT.

In its sample, this clonotype was seen many times. V gene TRBV14 combines with J gene TRBJ1-1, with D maybe TRBD1 (6 bases). V was pared by 11 bases and J by 4 bases, with 17 bases between. The CDR3 sequence is 13 residues long. CDR1 is SGHDN, CDR2 FVKESK, per germline. The CDR3 sequence: CASRRRGATEAFF. The CDR3 bases are TGTGCCTCACGGAGACGGGGGGCCACTGAAGCTTTCTTT.

This clonotype was observed many times. This chain connects TRBV12-3 or TRBV12-4 to TRBJ2-1; TRBD1 or TRBD2 may be the D gene (7 bases each). The V gene lost 3 bases and the J gene lost 10 bases, with 16 bases spanning the gap. The CDR3 has 14 residues. This CDR3 reads CASSFSGGAREQFF. The CDR3 DNA reads TGTGCCAGCAGTTTTTCAGGGGGGGCCAGAGAGCAGTTCTTC.

This clonotype was picked up many times. This chain joins TRBV12-3 or TRBV12-4 and TRBJ2-2; no firm D call. This CDR3 region has 11 residues. The V and J ends lost 7 bases and 7 bases respectively, with 7 bases between them. The chain's CDR3 is CASTVGGELFF. DNA for the CDR3: TGTGCCAGCACAGTGGGCGGGGAGCTGTTTTTT.